The sample holds a few counts of the clone carrying this T cell receptor (beta chain). The V end lost 3 bases, the J end lost 0 bases, and 6 bases lay between the germline ends. Germline V gene lookup returns CDR1 DFQATT and CDR2 SNEGSKA (reference sequence). The CDR3 length is 13 residues. The sample originates from a study of patients and donors after allogeneic stem cell transplantation. TCRdb re-called the RT-PCR reads through MiXCR, storing one row per CDR3 protein. The sample has about a million distinct CDR3 sequences, 18% seen once. The sequence was obtained from a human donor who was either an allogeneic HSCT recipient or a stem cell or donor lymphocyte infusion donor (not recorded which). It is not recorded whose cells these are; they may come from a transplant donor. The chain carries TRBV20-1 and TRBJ2-1; D not certain. The sequencing input was blood, either unsorted or a sorted T cell fraction (not recorded which). In DNA, the CDR3 is TGCAGTGCTAGTCTAAGCTCCTACAATGAGCAGTTCTTC. Protein sequence: CSASLSSYNEQFF.